This T cell receptor (beta chain) stems from a study of T cells in Graves' hyperthyroidism and ophthalmopathy (dated by TCRdb to between 2019 and 2020). For the wider study: Peripheral blood samples were taken at the time of initial diagnosis, prior to any treatment. To identify distinguishing TCR V-J signatures, a discovery cohort of around 100 patients was used, comprising approximately 40 with Graves' ophthalmopathy and under 60 with stable Graves' hyperthyroidism. Prospective prediction of ophthalmopathy was tested in an independent validation cohort of 18 to 20 hyperthyroidism patients and 17 patients who later progressed to ophthalmopathy. For training and testing, the 100 or so patients in the discovery cohort were randomly divided in a 7:3 ratio. In several Graves' hyperthyroidism patients, the study also compared T-cell repertoires from thyroid tissue with T-cell repertoires from blood. After blood sampling, hyperthyroidism patients were treated with methimazole at a starting dose of 30 mg daily, and ophthalmopathy patients were treated with high-dose intravenous methylprednisolone. The paper reports TCR Vbeta CDR3 sequencing of 135 peripheral blood samples: 43 ophthalmopathy, 75 to 80 hyperthyroidism and 17 progressor patients.

The junction shows trimming of 5 bases on V and 2 bases on J, and the gene matches do not reach 7 bases of it. The germline V gene specifies SGHTA as CDR1 and FQGNSA as CDR2. The CDR3, from cysteine to phenylalanine, totals 15 residues. The read is trimmed to its CDR3 DNA, 45 bases read in frame from base 1. General study outcomes and caveats: A 13 V-J signature model separated ophthalmopathy from stable hyperthyroidism, with about 88% sensitivity and 81% to 82% specificity in cross-validation and 80%/75% in testing. In validation, the model predicted progression to ophthalmopathy a median of 6.5 months before onset, with approximately 71% sensitivity and about 75% specificity. No statistical method was used to set the sample size in advance, and investigators knew the group allocation. Most expanded thyroid clonotypes (frequency above 0.001) were also detected in blood, suggesting blood repertoires may reflect thyroid immune responses.

A patient counted as having stable Graves' hyperthyroidism if no progression to ophthalmopathy occurred over 18 months of follow-up. Hyperthyroidism patients were newly diagnosed, with disease duration under 2 months, and aged 18 to 65 years. The study excluded patients with uncontrolled infections, other autoimmune diseases, pregnancy or lactation. Diagnoses relied on clinical symptoms, serum thyroxine and TRAb, thyroid ultrasound and orbital computed tomography. PBMCs were separated from 7.5 to 10 ml of fresh peripheral blood using Ficoll-Paque density gradient centrifugation. Total RNA was extracted using Trizol reagent, and RNA quality was assessed on an Agilent 2100 Bioanalyzer. Amplification of TCR beta CDR3 regions was carried out from RNA transcripts. The TCR CDR3 was subjected to a first round of RT-PCR using the HTBI primer set and the Qiagen OneStep RT-PCR kit. The libraries were constructed in a second round of multiplex PCR and then size-selected and purified. Sequencing of the libraries was done on an Illumina HiSeq2000 using paired-end 100 bp reads. On the study's bioinformatics: SOAPnuke was used to process the raw data, removing reads that contained adapters or uncalled bases, had a mean Phred below 15, or lacked an exact match to the constant primer or identifier. COPE v1.2.5 was used to merge high-quality paired reads, and clonotypes were defined as unique nucleotide sequences. Clonotypes were aligned to IMGT TRBV, TRBD and TRBJ reference segments using MiTCR v1.1. The analysis included only V-J combinations with a frequency above 0.0001, which together covered about 99% of the repertoires. The TCS score was defined as the ratio of F50 (clonal expansion) to E x V (chaos), calculated using BLOSUM62-based TCRdist between CDR3 peptides within each V-J. Welch's t-statistics and random forest reduced fewer than 550 V-J features to some 14, which were used in a naive Bayes classifier (R e1071). TCRdb reprocessed the public reads (quality trimming at Q25 with fastp, clone calling with MiXCR) and kept in-frame beta chains. Rows with one shared CDR3 protein collapse into an entry with the most common genes and DNA. The V and J calls and clone size come from TCRdb's table, not from the authors' own analysis. The sample table lists under 250,000 distinct CDR3 sequences, 17% of them with a count of one. The ten top clones hold roughly 55% of the sample.

This clonotype was detected many times. No antigen is known for it. Per-nucleotide qualities are absent, and no much larger clonotype sits a single base away. Sequencing was carried out using blood. The chain uses TRBV7-2 and TRBJ2-7; TRBD1 fits 9 bases in the junction. The TCR was taken from a woman in her forties or fifties with Graves' hyperthyroidism. The CDR3 is CASSTQGQGTYEQYF. The base sequence is TGTGCCAGCAGCACACAGGGACAGGGAACCTACGAGCAGTACTTC. With the portions outside the CDR3 filled from the reference TRBV7-2 and TRBJ2-7 genes, the complete variable region becomes GAGVSQSPSNKVTEKGKDVELRCDPISGHTALYWYRQSLGQGLEFLIYFQGNSAPDKSGLPSDRFSAERTGGSVSTLTIQRTQQEDSAVYLCASSTQGQGTYEQYFGPGTRLTVT.